This record covers a single T cell receptor (beta chain). Some clones are missing from TCRdb's copy, which holds only in-frame ones; the method was immunoSEQ multiplex PCR. The sample has about 40,000 clones, about 89% seen once; the top ten hold roughly 0.45%. This entry is derived from a study of T cell changes during pregnancy in multiple sclerosis. Germline V lookup: CDR1 SGDLS, CDR2 YYNGEE. V dropped 4 bases and J dropped 4; count of bases not matched to a gene: 6. The CDR3 runs 14 residues. The chain links TRBV9 to TRBJ2-3; 7 bases are shared with TRBD1. The source material was CD4+ T cells from peripheral blood mononuclear cells, sampled in the third trimester of pregnancy. The clonotype was recovered from a female donor in good health, enrolled as a control in a pregnancy study. DNA of the CDR3: TGTGCCAGCAGCCCCTCGACAGGGTCAGATACGCAGTATTTT. It codes for CASSPSTGSDTQYF.